The source of this T cell receptor (beta chain) is a study of lymphopenia after photon versus proton radiotherapy. This CDR3 comprises 14 residues. V was shortened by 4 bases and J by 5 bases, with 14 bases between the two germline ends. The germline gives CDR1 MNHEY, CDR2 SMNVEV (reference sequence). About this clone itself: Antigen: not known.

Study-wide results and caveats: A bigger post-nadir fall in TCR diversity correlated inversely with survival time in deceased patients.

Clones were read by immunoSEQ multiplex PCR, and TCRdb kept only the in-frame ones, dropping some. The sample consists of around 30,000 clones, 89% of them appearing once. Material: peripheral blood, obtained from a patient treated with proton-based radiotherapy. The chain uses TRBV27 and TRBJ2-5; D may be TRBD1 or TRBD2 (5 bases each). The receptor comes from a woman aged 70-85 years with pancreatic cancer. Some clones in this sample may be carry-over from other donors' samples. The CDR3 DNA sequence: TGTGCCAGCAGTTCGGGACCCGGGCGGGAGACCCAGTACTTC. Protein sequence: CASSSGPGRETQYF.